This T cell receptor beta chain was recovered during a study of tissue T cells after allogeneic stem cell transplantation. Sequenced by immunoSEQ multiplex PCR; TCRdb stores in-frame clones only, minus some. The sample includes 8,500 to 10,000 clones, 45% to 70% seen only once; the top ten take under 20%. This CDR3 region has 11 residues. The V and J ends lost 6 bases and 8 bases respectively, with 10 bases between them. The sequenced sample was tissue from the jejunum, obtained at autopsy. This receptor was identified in an older female donor with lung cancer. This chain connects TRBV12-3 or TRBV12-4 to TRBJ1-2; D is unresolved. The CDR3 loop reads CASSLLGGYTF. The CDR3 DNA follows: TGTGCCAGCAGCCTCTTGGGAGGCTACACCTTC.